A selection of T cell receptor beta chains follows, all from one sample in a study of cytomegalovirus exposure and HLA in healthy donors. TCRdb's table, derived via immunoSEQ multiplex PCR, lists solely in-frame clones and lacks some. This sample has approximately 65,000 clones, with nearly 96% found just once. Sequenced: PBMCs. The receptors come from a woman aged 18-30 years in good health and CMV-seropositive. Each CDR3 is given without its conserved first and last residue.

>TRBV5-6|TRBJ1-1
ASTTRVNTEAF
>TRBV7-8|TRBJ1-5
ASSSTGGSNQPQH
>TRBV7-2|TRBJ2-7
ASSFAGSLSYEQY
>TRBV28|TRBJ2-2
ASSLWREETGELF
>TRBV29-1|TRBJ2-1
SAQRDNEQF
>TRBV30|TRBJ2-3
AWGLAGGRMDTQY
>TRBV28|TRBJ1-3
ASTTGGAGNTIY
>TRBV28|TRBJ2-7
ASSLPGGQLNEQY
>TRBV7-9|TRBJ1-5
ASSLGGVHQPQH
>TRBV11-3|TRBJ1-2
ASSLVGGEGGYT
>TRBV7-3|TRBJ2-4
ASSSGGADSIQY
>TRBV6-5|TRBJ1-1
ASSPTANTEAF
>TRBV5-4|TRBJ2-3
ASSWAWASGMRGTQY
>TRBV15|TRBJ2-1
ATSRGSSGRGNEQF
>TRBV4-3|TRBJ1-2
ASSQDLGQGPSGYT
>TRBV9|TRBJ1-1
ASSARTEREAF
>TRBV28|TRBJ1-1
ASSFQGGVPEAF
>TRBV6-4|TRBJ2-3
ASSDSGLATDTQY
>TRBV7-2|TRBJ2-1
ASSLAGTGILGRYNEQF
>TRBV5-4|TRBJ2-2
ASSLVQPNTGELF
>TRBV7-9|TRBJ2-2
ASSPDTGELF
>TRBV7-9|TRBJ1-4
ASSPYLKGGVEKLF
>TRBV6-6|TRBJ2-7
ASRLAGTGSDEQY
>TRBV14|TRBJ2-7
ASSQKIKTGTLQQY
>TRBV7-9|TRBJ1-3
ASSPSEDSDISGNTIY
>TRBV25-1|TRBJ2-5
ASALPRAQGETQY
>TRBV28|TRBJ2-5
ASTGAGQETQY
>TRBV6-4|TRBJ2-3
ASSADRNTDTQY
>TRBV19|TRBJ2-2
ASSINGRANTGELF
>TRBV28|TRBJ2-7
ASSLLGLASTYEQY
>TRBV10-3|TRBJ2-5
AITAGDSQETQY
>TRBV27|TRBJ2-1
ASTGVYNEQF
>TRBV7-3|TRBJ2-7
ASSLQGTIRDEQY
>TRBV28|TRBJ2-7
ASSLGQGPYEQY
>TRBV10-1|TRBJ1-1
ASGIWGHGLNTEAF
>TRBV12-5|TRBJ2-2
ASGRTGGNTGELF
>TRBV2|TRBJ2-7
ASGTYEQY